The clone carrying this T cell receptor beta chain turned up a few times. Its specificity is not known. This record comes from a study of response to subunit inactivated influenza vaccine. Findings of the study overall: It was suggested by the authors that few new T cells are recruited by each seasonal influenza vaccination.

Germline V gene sequence: CDR1 KGHDR, CDR2 SFDVKD. This CDR3 region has 16 residues. V trimming: 2 bases; J trimming: 4 bases; junction bases outside the gene matches: 1. TCRdb re-analysed the RT-PCR reads in MiXCR, keeping a single row per CDR3 protein. Counted here are roughly 670,000 distinct CDR3 sequences, 12% to 15% occurring once; the ten biggest clones make up approximately 7.6%. The sample was PBMCs from blood, taken 14 days before vaccination. The chain recombines TRBV24-1 with TRBJ2-2; TRBD1 matches at 12 bases. This receptor was obtained from a man between 45 and 60 years old who received an inactivated influenza vaccine. The chain's CDR3 is CATSDSGQGATGELFF. The CDR3 nucleotides read TGTGCCACCAGTGATTCGGGACAGGGGGCCACCGGGGAGCTGTTTTTT.